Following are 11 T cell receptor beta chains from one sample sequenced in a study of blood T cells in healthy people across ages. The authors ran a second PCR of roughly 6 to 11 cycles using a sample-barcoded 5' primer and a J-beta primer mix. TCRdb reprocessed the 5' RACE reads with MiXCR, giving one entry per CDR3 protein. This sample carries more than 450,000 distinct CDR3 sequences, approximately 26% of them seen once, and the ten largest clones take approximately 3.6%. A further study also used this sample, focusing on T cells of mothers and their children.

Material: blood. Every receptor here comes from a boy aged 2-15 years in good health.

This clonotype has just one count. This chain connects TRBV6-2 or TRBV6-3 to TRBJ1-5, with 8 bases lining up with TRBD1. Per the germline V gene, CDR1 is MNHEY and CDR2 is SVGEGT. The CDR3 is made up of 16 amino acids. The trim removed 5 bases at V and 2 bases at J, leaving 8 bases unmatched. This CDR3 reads CASSQRRGPGNQPQHF. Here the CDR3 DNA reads TGTGCCAGCAGTCAGCGCAGGGGGCCGGGCAATCAGCCCCAGCATTTT.

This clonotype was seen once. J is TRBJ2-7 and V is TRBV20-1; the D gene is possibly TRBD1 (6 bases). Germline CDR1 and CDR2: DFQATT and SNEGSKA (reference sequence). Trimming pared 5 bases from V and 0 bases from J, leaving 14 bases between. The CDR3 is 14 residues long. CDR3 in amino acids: CSAVDSSSSYEQYV. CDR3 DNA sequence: TGCAGTGCTGTGGACAGCTCAAGCTCCTACGAGCAGTACGTC.

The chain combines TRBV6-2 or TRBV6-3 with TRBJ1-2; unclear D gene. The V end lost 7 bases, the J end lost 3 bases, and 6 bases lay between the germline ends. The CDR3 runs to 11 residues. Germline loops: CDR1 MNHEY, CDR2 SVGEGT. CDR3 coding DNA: TGTGCCAGCAATGATGACTATGGCTACACCTTC. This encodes CASNDDYGYTF.

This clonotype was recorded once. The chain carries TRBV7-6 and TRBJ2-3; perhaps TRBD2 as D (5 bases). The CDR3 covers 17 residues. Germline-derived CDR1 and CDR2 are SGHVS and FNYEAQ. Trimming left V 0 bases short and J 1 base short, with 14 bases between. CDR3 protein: CASSLAAPIGGTDTQYF. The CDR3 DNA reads TGTGCCAGCAGCTTAGCGGCCCCGATCGGGGGCACAGATACGCAGTATTTT.

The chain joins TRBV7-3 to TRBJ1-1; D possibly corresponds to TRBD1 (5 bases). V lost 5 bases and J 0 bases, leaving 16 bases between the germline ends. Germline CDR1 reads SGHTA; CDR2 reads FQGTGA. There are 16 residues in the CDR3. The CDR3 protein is CASSPGPKGMNTEAFF. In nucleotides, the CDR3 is TGTGCCAGCAGCCCCGGACCCAAGGGGATGAACACTGAAGCTTTCTTT. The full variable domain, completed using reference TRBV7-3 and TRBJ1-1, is GAGVSQTPSNKVTEKGKYVELRCDPISGHTALYWYRQSLGQGPEFLIYFQGTGAADDSGLPNDRFFAVRPEGSVSTLKIQRTERGDSAVYLCASSPGPKGMNTEAFFGQGTRLTVV.

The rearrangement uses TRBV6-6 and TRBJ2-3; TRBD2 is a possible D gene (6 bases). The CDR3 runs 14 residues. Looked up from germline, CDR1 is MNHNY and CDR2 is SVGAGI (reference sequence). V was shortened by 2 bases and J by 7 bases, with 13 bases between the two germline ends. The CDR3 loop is CASSYRRDSNTQYF. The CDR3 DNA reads TGTGCCAGCAGTTACCGCCGGGACTCCAATACGCAGTATTTT.

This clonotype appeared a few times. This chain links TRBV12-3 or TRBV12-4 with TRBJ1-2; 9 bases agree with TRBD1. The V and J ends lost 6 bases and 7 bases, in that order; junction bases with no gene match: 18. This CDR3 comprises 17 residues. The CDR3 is CASSFRPTGTGLGGYTF. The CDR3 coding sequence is TGTGCCAGCAGCTTCAGGCCCACCGGGACAGGGTTGGGTGGCTACACCTTC.

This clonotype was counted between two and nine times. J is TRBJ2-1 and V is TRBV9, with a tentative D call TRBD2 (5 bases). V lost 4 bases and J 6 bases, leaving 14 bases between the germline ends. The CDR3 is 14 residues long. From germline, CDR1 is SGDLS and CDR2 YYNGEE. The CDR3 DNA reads TGTGCCAGCAGCCTCCCCCGGGGTATCAATGAGCAGTTCTTC. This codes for CASSLPRGINEQFF.

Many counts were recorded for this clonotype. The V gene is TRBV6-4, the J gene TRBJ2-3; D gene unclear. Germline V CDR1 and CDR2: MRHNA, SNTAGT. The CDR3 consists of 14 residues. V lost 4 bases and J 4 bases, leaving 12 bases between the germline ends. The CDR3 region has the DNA TGTGCCAGCAGTGTTGCTAGTGAATCAGATACGCAGTATTTT. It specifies CASSVASESDTQYF.

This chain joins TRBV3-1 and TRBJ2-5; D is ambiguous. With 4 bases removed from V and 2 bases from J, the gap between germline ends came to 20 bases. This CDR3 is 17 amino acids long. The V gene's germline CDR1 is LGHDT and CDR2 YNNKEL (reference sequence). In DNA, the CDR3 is TGTGCCAGCAGCCCCCTTGGAACCGCAGGAGCACAAGAGACCCAGTACTTC. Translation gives CASSPLGTAGAQETQYF.

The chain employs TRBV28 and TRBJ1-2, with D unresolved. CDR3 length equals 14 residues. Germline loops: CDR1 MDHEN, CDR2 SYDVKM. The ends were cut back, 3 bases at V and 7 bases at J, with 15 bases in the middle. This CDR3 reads CASSLVSPPGGYTF. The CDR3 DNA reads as TGTGCCAGCAGTTTGGTGTCTCCGCCGGGTGGCTACACCTTC.